The 8 T cell receptor beta chains below all came from one sample that was sequenced in a study of beta chain features in type 1 diabetes. Expressed TCRB transcripts were sequenced because the entire RNA isolate underwent reverse transcription. TCRdb's table, derived via immunoSEQ multiplex PCR, lists solely in-frame clones and lacks some. This sample has under 800,000 clones; 15% to 17% occur once, and the top ten carry approximately 0.093%. Source material: naive CD4+ T cells from blood. Source of these receptors: a man aged 18-30 years in good health.

This clone has more than one count but fewer than ten. This rearrangement joins TRBV7-9 to TRBJ2-1; 11 bases are a match to TRBD2. This CDR3 is built from 15 residues. The germline V gene has CDR1 SEHNR and CDR2 FQNEAQ (reference sequence). V was clipped by 4 bases and J by 9 bases; unmatched bases: 8. The CDR3 nucleotides are TGTGCCAGCAGCTCTACTAGCGGGAGAGTGAGTGAGCAGTTCTTC. This gives the protein CASSSTSGRVSEQFF.

This clone was observed a few times. The chain uses TRBV30 and TRBJ1-5; the match to TRBD1 covers 7 bases. Trimming took 3 bases from V and 3 from J; bases not matched to a gene: 8. The CDR3 spans 15 residues. The V gene's germline CDR1 is GTSNPN and CDR2 SVGIG (reference sequence). CDR3 in DNA: TGTGCCTGGAGACAAACAGGGGTTTTCAATCAGCCCCAGCATTTT. It yields the protein CAWRQTGVFNQPQHF. Based on the CDR3 plus reference TRBV30 and TRBJ1-5, the full variable domain is SQTIHQWPATLVQPVGSPLSLECTVEGTSNPNLYWYRQAAGRGLQLLFYSVGIGQISSEVPQNLSASRPQDRQFILSSKKLLLSDSGFYLCAWRQTGVFNQPQHFGDGTRLSIL.

The chain couples TRBV2 to TRBJ2-7, with D perhaps TRBD1 (6 bases). The V gene lost 5 bases and the J gene lost 5 bases, with 13 bases spanning the gap. This CDR3 region has 13 residues. Germline V gene data show CDR1 as SNHLY and CDR2 as FYNNEI. CDR3 coding DNA: TGTGCCAGCAGTTATACACAGGGAAACGAGCAGTACTTC. Encoded protein: CASSYTQGNEQYF.

This chain uses TRBV18 with TRBJ1-1; TRBD1 might be the D (5 bases). The germline V gene has CDR1 KGHSH and CDR2 LQKENI. This CDR3 is built from 16 residues. The V and J ends lost 3 bases and 0 bases respectively, with 14 bases between them. The CDR3 nucleotides read TGTGCCAGCTCACCCGGGGACGGATCCATGAACACTGAAGCTTTCTTT. Translating it yields CASSPGDGSMNTEAFF.

The rearrangement links TRBV5-4 to TRBJ2-1; D could derive from TRBD1 or TRBD2 (5 bases each). Between the trimmed V and J ends, which lost 2 bases and 5 bases, there was a span of 14 bases. Germline assignment: CDR1 SGHNT and CDR2 YYREEE (reference sequence). The CDR3 length is 15 residues. The CDR3 DNA sequence: TGTGCCAGCAGCTTCCCCGGGGCAGCTGACAATGAGCAGTTCTTC. The encoded protein is CASSFPGAADNEQFF.

This clone showed up just a few times. This rearrangement joins TRBV18 to TRBJ1-2; no reliable D call. The CDR3 has 14 amino acids. The germline V gene has CDR1 KGHSH and CDR2 LQKENI. V was pared by 3 bases and J by 4 bases, with 12 bases between. The CDR3 bases are TGTGCCAGCTCACCTCCTCAGGCGGGCTATGGCTACACCTTC. Encoded protein: CASSPPQAGYGYTF.

This chain links TRBV28 with TRBJ2-7; no clear D. The CDR3 runs to 12 residues. Trimming stripped 7 bases from V and 6 bases from J, with 13 bases between. Germline V gene sequence: CDR1 MDHEN, CDR2 SYDVKM. The CDR3 is CASTPLGGEQYF. CDR3 bases: TGTGCCAGCACCCCCCTAGGTGGCGAGCAGTACTTC.

This chain uses TRBV7-2 with TRBJ2-1; 11 positions match TRBD2. After removal of 5 bases from V and 8 bases from J, the junction contained 11 bases not matched to a gene. The CDR3 contains 16 residues. Germline V gene sequence: CDR1 SGHTA, CDR2 FQGNSA. For the CDR3, the DNA is TGTGCCAGCAGCCCCCGACTAGCGGGAAAAGCAGATGAGCAGTTCTTC. This encodes CASSPRLAGKADEQFF.